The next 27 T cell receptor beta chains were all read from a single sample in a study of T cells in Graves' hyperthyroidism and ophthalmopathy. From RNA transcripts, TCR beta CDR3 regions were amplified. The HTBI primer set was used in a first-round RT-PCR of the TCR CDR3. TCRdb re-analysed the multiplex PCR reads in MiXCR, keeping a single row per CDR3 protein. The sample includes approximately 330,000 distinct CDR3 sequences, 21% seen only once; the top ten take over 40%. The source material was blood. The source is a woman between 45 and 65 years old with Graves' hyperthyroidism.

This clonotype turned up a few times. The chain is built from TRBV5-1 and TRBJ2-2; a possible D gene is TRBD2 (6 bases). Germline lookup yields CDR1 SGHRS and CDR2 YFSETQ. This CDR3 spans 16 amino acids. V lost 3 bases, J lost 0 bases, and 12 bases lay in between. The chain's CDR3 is CASSSLARTNTGELFF. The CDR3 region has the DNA TGCGCCAGCAGCTCACTAGCCCGAACGAACACCGGGGAGCTGTTTTTT.

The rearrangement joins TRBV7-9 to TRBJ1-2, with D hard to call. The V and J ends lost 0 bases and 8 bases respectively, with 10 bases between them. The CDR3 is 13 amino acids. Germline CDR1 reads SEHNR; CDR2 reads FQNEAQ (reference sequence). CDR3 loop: CASSLAHPEGYTF. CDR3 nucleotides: TGTGCCAGCAGCTTAGCGCATCCGGAGGGCTACACCTTC.

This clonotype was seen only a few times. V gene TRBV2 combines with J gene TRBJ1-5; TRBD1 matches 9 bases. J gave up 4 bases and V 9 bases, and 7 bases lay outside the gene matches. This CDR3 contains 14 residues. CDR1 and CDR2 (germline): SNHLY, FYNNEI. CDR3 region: CASKKQGANQPQHF. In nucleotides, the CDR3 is TGTGCCAGTAAAAAACAGGGGGCTAATCAGCCCCAGCATTTT.

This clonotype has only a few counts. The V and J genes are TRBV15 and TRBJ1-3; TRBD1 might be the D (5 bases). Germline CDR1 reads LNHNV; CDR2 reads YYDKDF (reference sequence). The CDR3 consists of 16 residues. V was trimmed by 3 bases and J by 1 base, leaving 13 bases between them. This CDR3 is CATSRDFQGSGNTIYF. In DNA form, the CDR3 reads TGTGCCACCAGCAGGGATTTTCAGGGTTCTGGAAACACCATATATTTT.

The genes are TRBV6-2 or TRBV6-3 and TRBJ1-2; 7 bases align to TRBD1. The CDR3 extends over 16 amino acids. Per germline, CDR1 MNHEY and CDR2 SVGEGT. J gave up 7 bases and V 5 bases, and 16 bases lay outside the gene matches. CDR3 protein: CASSRYGTVVFGGYTF. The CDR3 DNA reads TGTGCCAGCAGTCGCTACGGGACAGTCGTCTTCGGTGGCTACACCTTC.

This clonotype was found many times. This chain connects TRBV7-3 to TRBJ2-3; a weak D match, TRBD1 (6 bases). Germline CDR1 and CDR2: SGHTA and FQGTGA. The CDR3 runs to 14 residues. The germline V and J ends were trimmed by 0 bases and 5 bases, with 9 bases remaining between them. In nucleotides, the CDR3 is TGTGCCAGCAGCTTAACGGGGGCCGGAGATACGCAGTATTTT. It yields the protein CASSLTGAGDTQYF.

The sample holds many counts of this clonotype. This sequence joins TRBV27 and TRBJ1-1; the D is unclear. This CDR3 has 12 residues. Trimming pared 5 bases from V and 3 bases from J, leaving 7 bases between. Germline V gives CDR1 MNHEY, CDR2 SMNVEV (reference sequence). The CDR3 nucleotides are TGTGCCAGCAGTGGCAGCTACACTGAAGCTTTCTTT. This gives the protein CASSGSYTEAFF.

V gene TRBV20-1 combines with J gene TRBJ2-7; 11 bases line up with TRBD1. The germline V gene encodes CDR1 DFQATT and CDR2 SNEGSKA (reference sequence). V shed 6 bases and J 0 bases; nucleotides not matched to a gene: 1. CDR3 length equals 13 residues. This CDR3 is CSAGTGGSYEQYF. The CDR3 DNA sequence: TGCAGTGCCGGGACAGGGGGCTCCTACGAGCAGTACTTC.

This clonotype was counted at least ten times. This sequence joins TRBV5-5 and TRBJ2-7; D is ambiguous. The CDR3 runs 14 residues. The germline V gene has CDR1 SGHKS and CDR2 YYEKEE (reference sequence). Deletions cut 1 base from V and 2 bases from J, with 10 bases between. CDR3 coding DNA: TGTGCCAGCAGCTTGACGCGGCAGGCCTACGAGCAGTACTTC. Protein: CASSLTRQAYEQYF.

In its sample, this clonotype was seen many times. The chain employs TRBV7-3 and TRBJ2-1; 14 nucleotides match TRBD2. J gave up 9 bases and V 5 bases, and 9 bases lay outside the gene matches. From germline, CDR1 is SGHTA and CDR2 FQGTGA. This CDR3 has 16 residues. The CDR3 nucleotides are TGTGCCAGCAGCGTGACGACTAGCGGGAGGGCCGTTGAGCAGTTCTTC. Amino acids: CASSVTTSGRAVEQFF.

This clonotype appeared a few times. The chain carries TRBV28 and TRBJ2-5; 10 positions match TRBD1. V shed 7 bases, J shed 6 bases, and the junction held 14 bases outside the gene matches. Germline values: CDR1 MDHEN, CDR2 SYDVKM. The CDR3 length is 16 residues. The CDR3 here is CASNNDRGQGEKTQYF. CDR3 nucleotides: TGTGCCAGCAACAACGACAGGGGGCAAGGAGAGAAGACCCAGTACTTC.

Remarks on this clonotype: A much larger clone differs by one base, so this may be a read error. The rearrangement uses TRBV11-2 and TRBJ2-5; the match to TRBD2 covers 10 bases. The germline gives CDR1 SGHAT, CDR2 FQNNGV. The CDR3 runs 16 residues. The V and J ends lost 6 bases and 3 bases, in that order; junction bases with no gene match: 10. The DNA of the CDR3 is TGTGCCAGCAGACCTCTCAGCGGGAGGGGAAAAGAGACCCAGTACTTC. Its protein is CASRPLSGRGKETQYF.

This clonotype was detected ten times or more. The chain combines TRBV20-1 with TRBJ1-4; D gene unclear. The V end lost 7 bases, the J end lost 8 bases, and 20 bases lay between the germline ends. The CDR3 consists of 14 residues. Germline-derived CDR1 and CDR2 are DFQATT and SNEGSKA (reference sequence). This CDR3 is CSVSPPRGWEKLFF. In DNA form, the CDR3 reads TGCAGTGTCAGTCCCCCGCGAGGATGGGAAAAACTGTTTTTT.

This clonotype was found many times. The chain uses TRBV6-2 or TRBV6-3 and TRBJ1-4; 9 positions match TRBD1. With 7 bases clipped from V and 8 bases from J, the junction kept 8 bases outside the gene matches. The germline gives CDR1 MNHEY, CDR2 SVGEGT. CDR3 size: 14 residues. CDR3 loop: CASITDRGDEKLFF. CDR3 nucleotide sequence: TGTGCCAGCATCACCGACAGGGGGGACGAAAAACTGTTTTTT.

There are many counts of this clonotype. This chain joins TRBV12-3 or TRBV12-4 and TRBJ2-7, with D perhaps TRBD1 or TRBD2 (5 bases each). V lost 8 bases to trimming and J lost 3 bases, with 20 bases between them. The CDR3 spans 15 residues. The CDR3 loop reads CASGGKGPKSYEQYF. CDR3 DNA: TGTGCCAGCGGAGGCAAGGGACCTAAAAGCTACGAGCAGTACTTC.

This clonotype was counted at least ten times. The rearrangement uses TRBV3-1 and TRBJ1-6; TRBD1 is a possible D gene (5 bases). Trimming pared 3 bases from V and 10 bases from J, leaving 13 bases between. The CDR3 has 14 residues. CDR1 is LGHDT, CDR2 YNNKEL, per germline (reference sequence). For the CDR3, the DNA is TGTGCCAGCAGCCACGCCAGGGCGGGGTCACCCCTCCACTTT. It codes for CASSHARAGSPLHF.

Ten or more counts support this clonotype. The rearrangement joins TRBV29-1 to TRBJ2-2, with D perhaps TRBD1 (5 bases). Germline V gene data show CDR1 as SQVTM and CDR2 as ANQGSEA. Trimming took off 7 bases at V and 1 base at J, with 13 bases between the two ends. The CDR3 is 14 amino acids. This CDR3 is CSARQTLNTGELFF. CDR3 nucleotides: TGCAGCGCCAGACAGACTCTGAACACCGGGGAGCTGTTTTTT.

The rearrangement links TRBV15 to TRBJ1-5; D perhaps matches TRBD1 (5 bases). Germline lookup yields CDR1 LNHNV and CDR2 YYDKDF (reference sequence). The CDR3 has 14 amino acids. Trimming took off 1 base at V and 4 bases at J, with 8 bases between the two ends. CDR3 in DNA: TGTGCCACCAGCAGAGTGGGGGGGAATCAGCCCCAGCATTTT. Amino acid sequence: CATSRVGGNQPQHF.

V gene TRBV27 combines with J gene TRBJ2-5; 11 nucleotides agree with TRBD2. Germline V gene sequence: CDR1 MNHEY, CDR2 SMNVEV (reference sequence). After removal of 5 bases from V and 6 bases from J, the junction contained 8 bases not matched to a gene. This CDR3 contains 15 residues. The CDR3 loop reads CASSPLAGGAKTQYF. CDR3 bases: TGTGCCAGCAGTCCCTTAGCGGGGGGGGCGAAGACCCAGTACTTC.

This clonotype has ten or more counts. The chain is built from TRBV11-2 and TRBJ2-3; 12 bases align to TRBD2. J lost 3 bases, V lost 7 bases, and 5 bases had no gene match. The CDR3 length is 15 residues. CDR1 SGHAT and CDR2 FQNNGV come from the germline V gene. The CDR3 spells CASTYGLAGTDTQYF. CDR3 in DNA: TGTGCCAGCACTTACGGACTAGCGGGAACAGATACGCAGTATTTT.

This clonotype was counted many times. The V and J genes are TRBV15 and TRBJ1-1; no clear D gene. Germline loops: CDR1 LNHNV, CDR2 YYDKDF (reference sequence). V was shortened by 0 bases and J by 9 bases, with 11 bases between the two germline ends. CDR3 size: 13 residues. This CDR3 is CATSREVGIKAFF. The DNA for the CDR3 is TGTGCCACCAGCAGAGAGGTAGGGATCAAAGCTTTCTTT. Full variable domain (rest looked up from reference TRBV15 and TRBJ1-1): DAMVIQNPRYQVTQFGKPVTLSCSQTLNHNVMYWYQQKSSQAPKLLFHYYDKDFNNEADTPDNFQSRRPNTSFCFLDIRSPGLGDTAMYLCATSREVGIKAFFGQGTRLTVV.

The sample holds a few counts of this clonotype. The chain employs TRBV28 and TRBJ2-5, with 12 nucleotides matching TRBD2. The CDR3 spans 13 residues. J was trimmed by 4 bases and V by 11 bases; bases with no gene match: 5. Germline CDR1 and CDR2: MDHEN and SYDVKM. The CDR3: CAGGTSGLETQYF. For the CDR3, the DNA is TGTGCCGGGGGGACTAGCGGGTTAGAGACCCAGTACTTC.

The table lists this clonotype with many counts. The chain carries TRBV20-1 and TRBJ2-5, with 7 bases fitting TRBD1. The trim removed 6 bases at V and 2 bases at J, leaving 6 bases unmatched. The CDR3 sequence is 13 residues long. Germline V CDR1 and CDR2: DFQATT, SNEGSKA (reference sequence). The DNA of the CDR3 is TGCAGTGCCCAACAGGGGTGGCAAGAGACCCAGTACTTC. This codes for CSAQQGWQETQYF.

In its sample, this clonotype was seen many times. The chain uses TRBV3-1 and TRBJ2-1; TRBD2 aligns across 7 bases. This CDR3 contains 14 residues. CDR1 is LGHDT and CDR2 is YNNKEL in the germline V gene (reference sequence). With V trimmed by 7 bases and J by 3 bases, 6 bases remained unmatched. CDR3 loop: CASNREDVYNEQFF. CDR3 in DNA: TGTGCCAGCAATCGGGAGGACGTCTACAATGAGCAGTTCTTC.

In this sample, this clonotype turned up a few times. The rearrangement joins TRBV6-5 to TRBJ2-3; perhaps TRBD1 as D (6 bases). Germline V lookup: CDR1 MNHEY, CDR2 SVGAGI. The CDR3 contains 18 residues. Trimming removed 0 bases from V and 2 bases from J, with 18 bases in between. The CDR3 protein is CASSYSIGADSHTDTQYF. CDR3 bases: TGTGCCAGCAGTTACTCGATCGGTGCGGACAGCCACACAGATACGCAGTATTTT.

The CDR3 DNA reads as TGTGCCAGCAGCCAAGGTAGGGACGGATCCTACGAGCAGTACTTC. Amino acid sequence: CASSQGRDGSYEQYF. This rearrangement joins TRBV4-2 to TRBJ2-7, with D tentatively TRBD1 or TRBD2 (5 bases each). The CDR3 sequence is 15 residues long. V was pared by 1 base and J by 1 base, with 11 bases between. The germline gives CDR1 LGHNA, CDR2 YNFKEQ.

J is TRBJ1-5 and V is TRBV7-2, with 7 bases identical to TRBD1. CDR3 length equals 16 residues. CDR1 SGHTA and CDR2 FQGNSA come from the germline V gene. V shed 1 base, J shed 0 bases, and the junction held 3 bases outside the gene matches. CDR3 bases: TGTGCCAGCAGCTTAGGTTCAGGGGGTAGCAATCAGCCCCAGCATTTT. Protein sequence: CASSLGSGGSNQPQHF.